This T cell receptor (beta chain) was captured in a study of cytomegalovirus exposure and HLA in healthy donors. Study-wide points: For most subjects, TCR beta sequences were reported to predict HLA-A and HLA-B alleles with accuracy. There were some V segments, including TRBV6-2 and TRBV6-3, excluded as indistinguishable. Earlier results showed most TCR beta V segments being productive about 90% or about 30% of the time.

This CDR3 has 15 residues. Germline CDR1 and CDR2: SQVTM and ANQGSEA. The V and J ends lost 2 bases and 4 bases respectively, with 16 bases between them. PCR employed 60 Vbeta and 13 Jbeta primers. Sequenced by immunoSEQ multiplex PCR; TCRdb stores in-frame clones only, minus some. The table shows roughly 200,000 clones, with around 88% occurring only once. In regard to this clone: Its antigen is currently unknown.

V gene TRBV29-1 combines with J gene TRBJ2-3, with D maybe TRBD2 (5 bases). This clonotype originated in a woman younger than 30 in good health and CMV-seronegative. The sample taken for sequencing was PBMCs. CDR3 sequence (DNA): TGCAGCGTTGAAATCTTGGAGCGGATCCCAGATACGCAGTATTTT. It translates to CSVEILERIPDTQYF.